This TCR beta chain was sequenced in a study of T cell repertoires in cytomegalovirus infection. On the study more broadly: Recently identified HLA-C-restricted and well-studied HLA-B-restricted CMV epitopes were used. CMV infection plus the matching HLA type was flagged by public TCR beta signatures.

On this clonotype itself: Its antigen remains unidentified. One end of the junction is discordant with germline, which a read error may explain.

The CDR3 contains 14 residues. Germline V gene data show CDR1 as ENHRY and CDR2 as SYGVKD. TCRdb called the reads again in MiXCR, with one record for every CDR3 protein. The table has more than 250,000 distinct CDR3 sequences, roughly 25% seen once; the top ten hold about an eighth. Findings and caveats of the study: Ex vivo responses were dominated by HLA-C-restricted CMV-specific TCR beta clonotypes. Adding up the frequency of public TCR beta families identified people who carried CMV plus the relevant HLA.

This sequence joins TRBV10-3 and TRBJ2-5, with D possibly TRBD2 on 6 matching bases. The sequences come from cultured PBMCs, collected from culture after CMV antigen stimulation. This sequence was found in a human donor in good health (CMV status not recorded). Some clones in this sample may be carry-over from other donors' samples. CDR3 loop: CAIRDPGLQKTQYF. DNA for the CDR3: TGTGCCATCAGAGACCCGGGACTCCAAAAGACCCAGTACTTC.